The sequence of this T cell receptor (beta chain) was determined in a study of T cell responses to AZD1222 COVID-19 vaccine (dated by TCRdb to the early 2020s). For the wider study: A total of around 240 trial participants underwent TCR sequencing, of whom roughly 210 had received two doses of AZD1222 and some 25 had received two doses of the MenACWY control vaccine. Enrollment into the trials was organized by age into subgroups of 18-55, 56-69 and 70-plus years, and those subgroups contained roughly 140, 27 and 60 TCR-sequenced participants, respectively.

Looking up the germline V gene yields CDR1 ENHRY and CDR2 SYGVKD. The CDR3 holds 16 amino acids from the cysteine to the phenylalanine. This entry keeps only the CDR3 DNA: 48 bases, framed from base 1. Germline trimming amounts to 2 bases on V and 7 bases on J, with 10 as the count of junction bases outside the gene matches. Remarks on this clone: Its target antigen remains unknown. No per-base quality is available; no much larger clone lies one base away.

Overall study outcomes, separate from this receptor: Epitopes outside the regions mutated in the B.1.351 and B.1.1.7 variants were reportedly recognized by nearly half of the unique spike-specific TCRs. Spike-specific TCR breadth and depth rose significantly after two AZD1222 doses compared with day 0 and with MenACWY recipients. The 56-69-year group was small, and its depth increase did not reach significance, likely because of low power. Because no samples from the day 14 peak response were available, repertoires could be characterized only after the peak T cell response. Participants were mostly white British, with more females than males. The authors suggested clonal diversity may have been underestimated. Conclusions about previously exposed vaccinees are limited, since just a handful of AZD1222 recipients were seropositive for SARS-CoV-2 at baseline. CD4 TCRs associated with the vaccine covered the entire spike protein, and the dominant responses were in regions 160-218 and 743-854.

The CDR3 regions of human TCRbeta chains were analyzed by immunosequencing. Per the authors' processing: TCRs in the repertoires were matched against a reference library of SARS-CoV-2-specific TCRs that had been generated with the MIRA antigen-specificity platform. Breadth was defined as the fraction of unique TCRs that were SARS-CoV-2-associated, and depth was defined as the fraction of total T cells that were SARS-CoV-2-associated. Using the MIRA data, each spike-specific TCR was mapped to the spike region that the TCR reacts to and placed in a CD4 or CD8 class. Log10-transformed breadth and depth values were compared by one-way ANOVA with Sidak's multiple comparisons tests. In TCRdb, the immuneACCESS table is reduced to in-frame sequences with V and J assigned. These tables do not hold every clone; where another copy was compared, an unresolved V gene accounts for under half, and the others remain unexplained. The DNA was the basis for D and trimming; V, J and clone size are from that table. This sample lists around 45,000 clones; around 90% were detected once. The top ten constitute roughly two fifths of the sample.

The label giving this sample's time point can be read as: about 28 days (+/-7) after the second vaccine dose. AZD1222 recipients with second doses at about 4 weeks or about 12 weeks were pooled, because spike-specific TCR depth and breadth did not differ between schedules. Vaccinee samples were obtained from the UK trials COV001 and COV002, which included a single-blind randomized controlled phase 2/3 trial of AZD1222 (ChAdOx1 nCoV-19) in healthy adults. For TCRbeta chain sequencing, PBMC samples were collected from trial participants at day 0 and at day 28 after the second dose. The origin of this receptor is an adult who received the AZD1222 COVID-19 vaccine. The sample consisted of peripheral blood, taken 28 days after the second AZD1222 dose. The chain joins TRBV10-3 to TRBJ2-2, with 7 bases in between that match TRBD2. The CDR3 protein: CAISETLRSGGGELFF. The DNA sequence is TGTGCCATCAGTGAGACACTTCGATCGGGGGGCGGGGAGCTGTTTTTT.